The T cell receptor (beta chain) under discussion was sequenced for a study of blood T cells in healthy people across ages. This clonotype was observed at least ten times. Next came a second PCR, run for about 7 to 12 cycles, which used a sample-barcoded 5' primer along with a J-beta primer mix. MiXCR was run by TCRdb on the 5' RACE reads, yielding one entry per CDR3 protein. The repertoire holds around 800,000 distinct CDR3 sequences, with about 26% as singletons. The same sample was also studied in work on T cells of mothers and their children. That work adds: Per 15 ul, 1.5 ug of RNA was used, with all extracted RNA going into cDNA synthesis.

The sample was blood. The clonotype was recovered from a boy aged 5 to 17 in good health.

CDR3 protein: CASSLTLPGQGDTEAFF. CDR3 nucleotides: TGTGCCAGCAGTCTAACTCTCCCGGGACAGGGGGACACTGAAGCTTTCTTT. The chain combines TRBV28 with TRBJ1-1; 11 positions agree with TRBD1. The ends lost 5 bases at V and 3 bases at J; junction bases unmatched: 11. The CDR3 extends over 17 amino acids. CDR1 is MDHEN and CDR2 is SYDVKM in the germline V gene.